These 8 T cell receptor beta chains share one sample of origin, sequenced in a study of T cell responses to AZD1222 COVID-19 vaccine. Generated by immunoSEQ multiplex PCR, the TCRdb table keeps only in-frame clones and is missing some. Of more than 95,000 clones listed, 80% to 90% were seen once; the top ten hold around 7%. The material sequenced was peripheral blood, taken on day 0 of AZD1222 vaccination. The source of these receptors is an adult in good health.

The chain couples TRBV9 to TRBJ2-2, with D possibly matching TRBD2 (5 bases). This CDR3 is 16 amino acids long. CDR1 and CDR2 from the germline V gene are SGDLS and YYNGEE. V was shortened by 0 bases and J by 7 bases, with 16 bases between the two germline ends. The CDR3 DNA is TGTGCCAGCAGCGTAGCCCCTCCTAATCGGGGCGGGGAGCTGTTTTTT. Amino acids: CASSVAPPNRGGELFF.

This chain joins TRBV12-1 and TRBJ2-7; the DNA was not used to check the table's D call, TRBD2. TRBV12-1 is termed a pseudogene. The CDR3 runs 15 residues. CDR3: CASSFEAGGSYEQYF. As DNA, the CDR3 is TGTGCCAGCAGCTTTGAGGCGGGAGGTTCCTACGAGCAGTACTTC.

J is TRBJ2-5 and V is TRBV7-2, with TRBD2 matching over 7 bases. With V trimmed by 5 bases and J by 4 bases, 7 bases remained unmatched. CDR3 length: 14 amino acids. The germline V gene encodes CDR1 SGHTA and CDR2 FQGNSA. CDR3: CASSHPGGGETQYF. CDR3 nucleotide sequence: TGTGCCAGCAGCCATCCGGGGGGTGGAGAGACCCAGTACTTC.

The chain carries TRBV6-5 and TRBJ2-7; maybe TRBD1 (6 bases). The CDR3 has 13 residues. Trimming removed 2 bases from V and 3 bases from J, with 8 bases in between. In germline, CDR1 is MNHEY, CDR2 SVGAGI. The CDR3 coding sequence is TGTGCCAGCAGTTACAAACAGGGCTACGAGCAGTACTTC. It translates to CASSYKQGYEQYF.

Note on this clone: The sample contains more than one DNA sequence encoding this CDR3. The chain is built from TRBV20-1 and TRBJ2-1; D is undetermined. This CDR3 region has 11 residues. Germline values: CDR1 DFQATT, CDR2 SNEGSKA (reference sequence). V lost 6 bases to trimming and J lost 4 bases, with 7 bases between them. The CDR3 DNA follows: TGCAGTGCCCTTAATTACAATGAGCAGTTCTTC. This gives the protein CSALNYNEQFF.

The chain uses TRBV28 and TRBJ1-6; 12 nucleotides line up with TRBD1. V gave up 5 bases and J gave up 8 bases; unmatched junction bases: 10. Germline V gives CDR1 MDHEN, CDR2 SYDVKM. The CDR3 consists of 17 residues. CDR3 in DNA: TGTGCCAGCAGTCCAGGGACAGGGGGCGGCCGGTATTCACCCCTCCACTTT. Its translation: CASSPGTGGGRYSPLHF.

This clone showed up just a few times. This chain connects TRBV24-1 to TRBJ1-1; possibly TRBD1 for D (6 bases). CDR3 size: 14 residues. Germline-derived CDR1 and CDR2 are KGHDR and SFDVKD. V was shortened by 6 bases and J by 4 bases, with 14 bases between the two germline ends. CDR3 sequence (DNA): TGTGCCACCAGTCGGGGGGGCTTGGGCACTGAAGCTTTCTTT. It specifies CATSRGGLGTEAFF.

This chain connects TRBV4-1 to TRBJ2-5, with 13 positions matching TRBD2. The CDR3 loop spans 16 amino acids. J gave up 3 bases and V 1 base, and 2 bases lay outside the gene matches. Germline V gives CDR1 MGHRA, CDR2 YSYEKL. The CDR3 is CASSQGTSGGEETQYF. In DNA, the CDR3 is TGCGCCAGCAGCCAAGGGACTAGCGGGGGAGAAGAGACCCAGTACTTC.